The 30 T cell receptor beta chains listed next were all sequenced from one sample in a study of T cell repertoires in cytomegalovirus infection. In TCRdb, the reads were re-called with MiXCR into one record per CDR3 protein. Among 43,000 or so distinct CDR3 sequences listed, under 20% were seen once. The antigens of these receptors remain unknown. The material was CD8+ T cells from cultured PBMCs, obtained from culture after CMV antigen stimulation. These receptors were taken from a human donor in good health (CMV status not recorded). Some clones in this sample may be carry-over from other donors' samples.

The V and J genes are TRBV7-2 and TRBJ1-1; maybe TRBD1 (5 bases). The ends were cut back, 0 bases at V and 5 bases at J, with 19 bases in the middle. CDR3 length: 17 amino acids. Germline lookup yields CDR1 SGHTA and CDR2 FQGNSA. The chain's CDR3 is CASSLAILRGSGTEAFF. The CDR3 DNA is TGTGCCAGCAGCTTAGCCATCCTGCGGGGGTCGGGAACTGAAGCTTTCTTT.

Regarding this clonotype: A read error may account for a junction end that differs from germline. This chain's CDR3 is CASSLAGQDGYKQYF. In DNA, the CDR3 is TGTGCCAGCAGCTTAGCTGGACAGGACGGCTACAAGCAGTACTTC. The J gene is TRBJ2-7, the V gene TRBV7-4; 7 nucleotides align to TRBD1. In germline, CDR1 is SGHVT, CDR2 SQSDAQ. CDR3 size: 15 residues.

This clonotype was found many times. J is TRBJ2-3 and V is TRBV7-9; maybe TRBD2 (5 bases). CDR1 SEHNR and CDR2 FQNEAQ come from the germline V gene (reference sequence). The CDR3 is 15 amino acids. The V and J ends lost 7 bases and 6 bases respectively, with 20 bases between them. CDR3 DNA: TGTGCCAGCACTTCAGTGGACTCCCTAGGGGATACGCAGTATTTT. It encodes CASTSVDSLGDTQYF.

This clonotype was seen a few times. The chain has TRBV4-3 and TRBJ2-5, with 12 bases lining up with TRBD2. Germline trimming cut 2 bases from V and 3 bases from J; bases unmatched to any gene: 4. The germline gives CDR1 LGHNA, CDR2 YSLEER. The CDR3 has 16 amino acids. CDR3 nucleotides: TGCGCCAGCAGCCAATTACTAGCGGGGGGTGAAGAGACCCAGTACTTC. This codes for CASSQLLAGGEETQYF.

This clonotype was counted only a few times. This chain uses TRBV27 with TRBJ2-7, with D possibly TRBD2 on 6 matching bases. V lost 7 bases and J lost 7, with 11 bases in between. The CDR3 contains 11 residues. Looked up from germline, CDR1 is MNHEY and CDR2 is SMNVEV (reference sequence). The CDR3 reads CASIHAGEQYF. The DNA for the CDR3 is TGTGCCAGCATTCACGCGGGGGAGCAGTACTTC.

This clonotype showed up just a few times. The chain is built from TRBV6-5 and TRBJ2-7; D possibly corresponds to TRBD1 (5 bases). V was clipped by 0 bases and J by 5 bases, with 11 bases between them. The CDR3 loop spans 14 amino acids. CDR1 and CDR2 from the germline V gene are MNHEY and SVGAGI. The CDR3 reads CASSYSSQGHEQYF. For the CDR3, the DNA is TGTGCCAGCAGTTACTCGAGCCAGGGCCACGAGCAGTACTTC.

To note about this clonotype: Just one base apart from a much larger clone, this may be a read error. The chain uses TRBV30 and TRBJ2-1; no clear D gene. From germline, CDR1 is GTSNPN and CDR2 SVGIG (reference sequence). The CDR3 sequence is 15 residues long. Written as DNA, the CDR3 is TGTGCCTGGAGTGTACAAGGCGGCCTGGGCGATGAGCAGATCTTC. Its protein product is CAWSVQGGLGDEQIF.

This clonotype was detected a few times. The V gene is TRBV7-9, the J gene TRBJ2-3, with 7 bases lining up with TRBD1. Germline V gene sequence: CDR1 SEHNR, CDR2 FQNEAQ (reference sequence). With 2 bases clipped from V and 5 bases from J, the junction kept 7 bases outside the gene matches. The CDR3 runs to 15 residues. CDR3 protein: CASSLRRQGEDTQYF. CDR3 nucleotide sequence: TGTGCCAGCAGCTTAAGGCGACAGGGTGAAGATACGCAGTATTTT.

This clonotype occurred a few times. This chain uses TRBV27 with TRBJ2-7; 8 bases are shared with TRBD1. This CDR3 is 14 amino acids long. The V and J ends lost 6 bases and 2 bases, in that order; junction bases with no gene match: 6. The germline V gene encodes CDR1 MNHEY and CDR2 SMNVEV (reference sequence). DNA for the CDR3: TGTGCCAGCAGGCCGGGACAGGTGGCCTACGAGCAGTACTTC. Translated: CASRPGQVAYEQYF.

In regard to this clonotype: A much larger clone lies a single base off, so this may be a read error. V and J are TRBV7-9 and TRBJ1-2; D might be TRBD1 (5 bases). The CDR3 is made up of 18 amino acids. Germline V gene lookup returns CDR1 SEHNR and CDR2 FQNEAQ (reference sequence). Trimming cost V 1 base and J 3 bases, with 21 bases left between them. The CDR3 is CASSLDWQGPLMDYGYTF. DNA for the CDR3: TGTGCCAGCAGCTTAGACTGGCAGGGCCCTTTGATGGACTATGGCTACACCTTC.

This clonotype was found many times. The chain couples TRBV4-3 to TRBJ1-3; D may be TRBD1 (6 bases). Germline CDR1 reads LGHNA; CDR2 reads YSLEER. The germline V and J ends were trimmed by 0 bases and 6 bases, with 21 bases remaining between them. This CDR3 spans 18 amino acids. CDR3 nucleotide sequence: TGCGCCAGCAGCCAAGAGCGGCTAGGGGCAGGGGAGGAAAACACCATATATTTT. Amino acids: CASSQERLGAGEENTIYF.

Only a few counts were recorded for this clonotype. V and J are TRBV9 and TRBJ1-5; D is possibly TRBD1 (5 bases). Trimming took off 0 bases at V and 3 bases at J, with 10 bases between the two ends. This CDR3 has 15 amino acids. CDR1 and CDR2 from the germline V gene are SGDLS and YYNGEE. CDR3 DNA sequence: TGTGCCAGCAGCGTAGGTCAGGGCCTCAATCAGCCCCAGCATTTT. This translates into CASSVGQGLNQPQHF.

Note on this clonotype: It may be a read error: a sequence one base away is much more abundant. The rearrangement links TRBV11-3 to TRBJ2-7; the D gene is possibly TRBD1 (5 bases). The V gene lost 5 bases and the J gene lost 5 bases, with 16 bases spanning the gap. In germline, CDR1 is SGHNT, CDR2 YENEEA. This CDR3 contains 14 residues. In DNA form, the CDR3 reads TGTGCCAGCAGCGCCTCCGAGACAGCTAACGAGCAGTACTTC. This gives the protein CASSASETANEQYF.

This clonotype was detected ten times or more. The chain combines TRBV24-1 with TRBJ1-2, with a weak D call TRBD1 (6 bases). V dropped 7 bases and J dropped 6 bases, with 23 bases sitting between them. This CDR3 is built from 16 residues. Germline assignment: CDR1 KGHDR and CDR2 SFDVKD. CDR3 amino acids: CATSDKNTGLANGYTF. The DNA for the CDR3 is TGTGCCACCAGCGATAAAAACACAGGGTTGGCGAATGGCTACACCTTC.

This clonotype was observed many times. The rearrangement links TRBV12-3 or TRBV12-4 to TRBJ2-5; the D is unclear. The CDR3 is 14 amino acids. V was pared by 5 bases and J by 2 bases, with 12 bases between. DNA for the CDR3: TGTGCCAGCAGTCTAGTGGTTAGACAAGAGACCCAGTACTTC. It is translated as CASSLVVRQETQYF.

The table lists this clonotype with a few counts. This chain uses TRBV7-6 with TRBJ2-6; the D is unclear. V shed 1 base and J shed 0 bases, with 4 bases lying between them. There are 15 residues in the CDR3. Germline CDR1 is SGHVS and CDR2 is FNYEAQ. The CDR3 is CASSLGGSGANVLTF. In DNA, the CDR3 is TGTGCCAGCAGCTTAGGGGGCTCTGGGGCCAACGTCCTGACTTTC.

This clonotype was detected only a few times. This chain uses TRBV28 with TRBJ2-7; tentatively, D is TRBD2 (7 bases). V was clipped by 3 bases and J by 7 bases, with 16 bases between them. Germline assignment: CDR1 MDHEN and CDR2 SYDVKM. CDR3 length: 14 amino acids. CDR3 nucleotide sequence: TGTGCCAGCAGTTTTGGAGGGGGGGCCGGGGAGCAGTACTTC. Protein product: CASSFGGGAGEQYF.

The chain links TRBV19 to TRBJ1-1; D not resolved. The V end was cut by 4 bases, the J end by 1 base, with 10 bases between. This CDR3 is 14 amino acids long. The V gene's germline CDR1 is LNHDA and CDR2 SQIVND (reference sequence). The CDR3 protein is CASSTSSGNTEAFF. The CDR3 DNA follows: TGTGCCAGTAGTACTAGCTCAGGGAACACTGAAGCTTTCTTT.

This clonotype appeared a few times. The chain uses TRBV30 and TRBJ2-7; maybe TRBD2 (6 bases). CDR1 and CDR2 (germline): GTSNPN, SVGIG (reference sequence). V lost 0 bases and J lost 3, with 12 bases in between. This CDR3 spans 14 amino acids. The CDR3 DNA reads as TGTGCCTGGAGTGTACAGCAGGGACTCTACGAGCAGTACTTC. Its protein product is CAWSVQQGLYEQYF.

The chain couples TRBV19 to TRBJ2-5; D gene unclear. Trimming cost V 1 base and J 5 bases, with 2 bases left between them. The CDR3 sequence is 11 residues long. The germline V gene has CDR1 LNHDA and CDR2 SQIVND (reference sequence). The CDR3 sequence is CASSIAETQYF. Here the CDR3 DNA reads TGTGCCAGTAGTATAGCGGAGACCCAGTACTTC. Drawing the rest from reference TRBV19 and TRBJ2-5, the complete variable domain is DGGITQSPKYLFRKEGQNVTLSCEQNLNHDAMYWYRQDPGQGLRLIYYSQIVNDFQKGDIAEGYSVSREKKESFPLTVTSAQKNPTAFYLCASSIAETQYFGPGTRLLVL.

In its sample, this clonotype was seen many times. This chain connects TRBV4-3 to TRBJ2-7; TRBD1 agrees at 7 bases. The CDR3 is 14 residues long. The J segment lost 5 bases and the V segment lost 1 base, leaving 5 bases of the junction unmatched. Germline V gene sequence: CDR1 LGHNA, CDR2 YSLEER. The CDR3 here is CASSQGTGMDEQYF. Here the CDR3 DNA reads TGCGCCAGCAGCCAAGGGACAGGCATGGACGAGCAGTACTTC.

CDR3 amino acids: CASSPFESGSYNEQFF. The CDR3 coding sequence is TGCGCCAGCAGCCCCTTCGAAAGCGGATCCTACAATGAGCAGTTCTTC. The chain joins TRBV4-3 to TRBJ2-1; TRBD2 might be the D (5 bases). The CDR3 is 16 residues long. The germline CDR1 and CDR2 sequences are LGHNA and YSLEER. V lost 4 bases, J lost 1 base, and 14 bases lay in between.

The chain combines TRBV9 with TRBJ2-3; D is perhaps TRBD2 (6 bases). Germline values: CDR1 SGDLS, CDR2 YYNGEE. This CDR3 has 15 residues. Trimming stripped 3 bases from V and 6 bases from J, with 17 bases between. CDR3 bases: TGTGCCAGCAGCGACTCAGGAGGGCCGAGGGATACGCAGTATTTT. Protein sequence: CASSDSGGPRDTQYF.

This clonotype was found a few times. The chain has TRBV3-1 and TRBJ1-6; no firm D call. The germline V gene encodes CDR1 LGHDT and CDR2 YNNKEL (reference sequence). The CDR3 has 15 residues. Trimming removed 5 bases at V and 7 bases at J, with 15 bases between. The CDR3 nucleotides are TGTGCCAGCAGCTCCCGTTTAGGAGGGAATTCACCCCTCCACTTT. Translated, it gives CASSSRLGGNSPLHF.

This clonotype showed up just a few times. J is TRBJ2-7 and V is TRBV29-1; D unclear. Germline CDR1 reads SQVTM; CDR2 reads ANQGSEA. This CDR3 spans 15 amino acids. V dropped 1 base and J dropped 1 base, with 14 bases sitting between them. CDR3 loop: CSVEVAGVQSYEQYF. The CDR3, as DNA: TGCAGCGTTGAAGTAGCTGGCGTCCAGTCCTACGAGCAGTACTTC.

Comment on this clonotype: Germline and junction disagree at one end, which may indicate a read error. V is TRBV6-4 and J is TRBJ2-3, with no clear D. Germline V gives CDR1 MRHNA, CDR2 SNTAGT. This CDR3 has 13 residues. This CDR3 is CSSSDSTTDTQYF. In DNA form, the CDR3 reads TGTTCCAGCAGTGACTCGACCACAGATACGCAGTATTTT.

This clonotype was observed at least ten times. This sequence joins TRBV7-9 and TRBJ1-6, with D uncertain. Germline CDR1 is SEHNR and CDR2 is FQNEAQ (reference sequence). Deletions cut 1 base from V and 7 bases from J, with 11 bases between. The CDR3 spans 15 residues. The CDR3 sequence: CASSLVRGSNSPLHF. CDR3 coding DNA: TGTGCCAGCAGCTTAGTAAGAGGTTCGAATTCACCCCTCCACTTT.

A word on this clonotype: One base away lies a much larger clone, so this may be a sequencing read error. The chain recombines TRBV20-1 with TRBJ1-2; a possible D gene is TRBD1 (5 bases). CDR1 and CDR2 (germline): DFQATT, SNEGSKA (reference sequence). The CDR3 length is 12 residues. In nucleotides, the CDR3 is TGCAGTACTAGAGCAGGGTTCGGTGGCTACACCTTC. Translating gives CSTRAGFGGYTF.

This clonotype showed up many times. V is TRBV7-2 and J is TRBJ2-7; possible D gene TRBD1, 5 bases. The CDR3 covers 14 residues. Germline CDR1 is SGHTA and CDR2 is FQGNSA. Trimming shortened V by 4 bases and J by 2 bases, and 12 bases separated the two germline ends. The CDR3, as DNA: TGTGCCAGCAGCTCCGTTGGGGCAGCCTACGAGCAGTACTTC. This codes for CASSSVGAAYEQYF.

The J gene is TRBJ1-3, the V gene TRBV6-2 or TRBV6-3; D remains unclear. This CDR3 has 14 amino acids. V was cut by 2 bases and J by 10 bases, with 15 bases left in between. Germline V gene sequence: CDR1 MNHEY, CDR2 SVGEGT. CDR3 amino acids: CASSYPDITRTIYF. CDR3 coding DNA: TGTGCCAGCAGTTACCCCGACATCACTCGGACCATATATTTT.